This TCR beta chain stems from a study of T cells in Graves' hyperthyroidism and ophthalmopathy. Study-level points and caveats: The model's output predicted ophthalmopathy at a median of 6.5 months prior to onset. From stable hyperthyroidism, ophthalmopathy was set apart by a 13 V-J model.

This clonotype has at least ten counts. Its cognate antigen is unknown. RNA transcripts were the template for amplifying TCR beta CDR3 regions. Carried out on the TCR CDR3, a first-round RT-PCR used the HTBI primer set. Via MiXCR, TCRdb re-called the multiplex PCR reads, giving one row per CDR3 protein. The table records approximately 610,000 distinct CDR3 sequences, around 15% of them present only once. Looked up from germline, CDR1 is GTSNPN and CDR2 is SVGIG (reference sequence). V gave up 0 bases and J gave up 2 bases, with 8 bases separating them. CDR3 length: 14 amino acids. Sequences were obtained from blood. The TCR originated in a woman aged 40 to 55 with Graves' ophthalmopathy. The V and J genes are TRBV30 and TRBJ1-5; D uncertain. The CDR3 loop is CAWSVLAGNQPQHF. CDR3 nucleotides: TGTGCCTGGAGTGTACTGGCAGGCAATCAGCCCCAGCATTTT.